This T cell receptor beta chain derives from a study of T cells in Graves' hyperthyroidism and ophthalmopathy. This clonotype turned up a few times. The antigen remains unidentified. Those with hyperthyroidism were 18 to 65 years old, newly diagnosed, and ill for under 2 months. Each diagnosis drew on symptoms, thyroxine, TRAb, thyroid ultrasound and orbital computed tomography findings. Researchers took RNA transcripts and amplified the TCR beta CDR3 regions from them. In the first-round RT-PCR of the TCR CDR3, the HTBI primer set was used. TCRdb passed the multiplex PCR reads through MiXCR, listing each CDR3 protein once. The data hold a few hundred thousand distinct CDR3 sequences, with approximately 25% observed a single time. This CDR3 is 13 amino acids long. The V end was cut by 5 bases, the J end by 5 bases, with 13 bases between. Germline V gene sequence: CDR1 SQVTM, CDR2 ANQGSEA. General observations from the study: Among thyroid clonotypes expanded above 0.001, most also appeared in blood.

This clonotype was sampled from a man in his fifties with Graves' hyperthyroidism. Sequencing was performed on blood. The chain carries TRBV29-1 and TRBJ2-1; TRBD1 might be the D (6 bases). The CDR3 region is CSVRTGSHNEQFF. DNA for the CDR3: TGCAGCGTTAGAACAGGGTCCCACAATGAGCAGTTCTTC.